Listed below are T cell receptor beta chains from one sample, sequenced in a study of control samples from healthy donors and cancer patients. Assay: immunoSEQ multiplex PCR; the TCRdb copy retains only in-frame clones and omits some. The profile shows tens of thousands of clones, less than 85% of them singletons. Sequences were obtained from blood. The receptors were sampled from a man aged 55-75 years in good health. The CDR3 runs from the conserved cysteine through the conserved F or W. Fields, in order: J gene, CDR3 length, D gene, clone size, V gene, CDR3 DNA, CDR3 protein. D genes are given only for firm matches. Some rows have no size entry. The others give once, few or many, or a class for an expanded clone.

j_gene: TRBJ1-4
len: 15
d_gene: .
abundance: .
v_gene: TRBV25-1
CDR3nt: TGTGCCAGCATTAATGGGTTGAGGTGGGATGAAAAACTGTTTTTT
CDR3aa: CASINGLRWDEKLFF

j_gene: TRBJ1-4
len: 14
d_gene: .
abundance: .
v_gene: TRBV6-5
CDR3nt: TGTGCCAGCAGTTATGGACAGTTCAATGAAAAACTGTTTTTT
CDR3aa: CASSYGQFNEKLFF

j_gene: TRBJ2-5
len: 13
d_gene: .
abundance: .
v_gene: TRBV7-2
CDR3nt: TGTGCCAGCAGCTTAGTTTACCGAGAGACCCAGTACTTC
CDR3aa: CASSLVYRETQYF

j_gene: TRBJ2-1
len: 16
d_gene: TRBD2
abundance: .
v_gene: TRBV24-1
CDR3nt: TGTGCCACCAGTGGCGGTCGGGCTAGCGGATACAATGAGCAGTTCTTC
CDR3aa: CATSGGRASGYNEQFF

j_gene: TRBJ2-1
len: 15
d_gene: .
abundance: .
v_gene: TRBV7-2
CDR3nt: TGTGCCAGTAGCCCAAGGAGGGTATCGTACAATGAGCAGTTCTTC
CDR3aa: CASSPRRVSYNEQFF

j_gene: TRBJ1-1
len: 14
d_gene: .
abundance: .
v_gene: TRBV19
CDR3nt: TGTGCCAGTCAGGGCGGGACGGTGAACACTGAAGCTTTCTTT
CDR3aa: CASQGGTVNTEAFF

j_gene: TRBJ1-1
len: 14
d_gene: TRBD1
abundance: .
v_gene: TRBV2
CDR3nt: TGTGCCAGCATACGCCAGGGGGCAGGGACTGAAGCTTTCTTT
CDR3aa: CASIRQGAGTEAFF

j_gene: TRBJ1-1
len: 13
d_gene: .
abundance: .
v_gene: TRBV7-8
CDR3nt: TGTGCCAGCAGCTTATGGGGGAACACTGAAGCTTTCTTT
CDR3aa: CASSLWGNTEAFF

j_gene: TRBJ1-5
len: 18
d_gene: TRBD1
abundance: .
v_gene: TRBV27
CDR3nt: TGTGCCAGCAGTTCCATTCGGACAGGGACACATAGCAATCAGCCCCAGCATTTT
CDR3aa: CASSSIRTGTHSNQPQHF

j_gene: TRBJ1-1
len: 13
d_gene: .
abundance: .
v_gene: TRBV28
CDR3nt: TGTGCCAGCAGTGAGACAGGTCGCACTGAAGCTTTCTTT
CDR3aa: CASSETGRTEAFF

j_gene: TRBJ2-1
len: 15
d_gene: TRBD1
abundance: .
v_gene: TRBV19
CDR3nt: TGTGCCAGTACCGTCGACAGGGGGGCCTACAATGAGCAGTTCTTC
CDR3aa: CASTVDRGAYNEQFF

j_gene: TRBJ2-3
len: 13
d_gene: .
abundance: .
v_gene: TRBV5-4
CDR3nt: TGTGCCAGCAGCTTGGTCGGGACAGATACGCAGTATTTT
CDR3aa: CASSLVGTDTQYF

j_gene: TRBJ2-3
len: 14
d_gene: TRBD1
abundance: .
v_gene: TRBV18
CDR3nt: TGTGCCAGCTCACCCGGGACAGCCACAGATACGCAGTATTTT
CDR3aa: CASSPGTATDTQYF

j_gene: TRBJ2-5
len: 19
d_gene: TRBD2
abundance: once
v_gene: TRBV7-2
CDR3nt: TGTGCCAGCAGCTTAACGGGGGGACTAGCGGGGGTCTTACAAGAGACCCAGTACTTC
CDR3aa: CASSLTGGLAGVLQETQYF

j_gene: TRBJ2-1
len: 16
d_gene: .
abundance: .
v_gene: TRBV4-1
CDR3nt: TGCGCCAGCAGCCCCCATACTGGGGGGGGGCGCGATGAGCAGTTCTTC
CDR3aa: CASSPHTGGGRDEQFF

j_gene: TRBJ2-3
len: 14
d_gene: .
abundance: .
v_gene: TRBV11-3
CDR3nt: TGTGCCAGCAGCGACCGAAGGGGACTGGGTACGCAGTATTTT
CDR3aa: CASSDRRGLGTQYF

j_gene: TRBJ1-5
len: 14
d_gene: .
abundance: once
v_gene: TRBV4-2
CDR3nt: TGTGCCAGCAGCCAAGAAAGGGGTGGGCAGCCCCAGCATTTT
CDR3aa: CASSQERGGQPQHF

j_gene: TRBJ1-5
len: 15
d_gene: .
abundance: .
v_gene: TRBV7-2
CDR3nt: TGTGCCAGCAGCTTAGTTTATGGGACCAATCAGCCCCAGCATTTT
CDR3aa: CASSLVYGTNQPQHF

j_gene: TRBJ1-1
len: 17
d_gene: TRBD1
abundance: .
v_gene: TRBV5-1
CDR3nt: TGCGCCAGCAGCCCGGGGGCAGGGGGAGGGCGGAACACTGAAGCTTTCTTT
CDR3aa: CASSPGAGGGRNTEAFF

j_gene: TRBJ1-2
len: 12
d_gene: .
abundance: .
v_gene: TRBV24-1
CDR3nt: TGTGCCACCAGTGACCAGAGACATGGCTACACCTTC
CDR3aa: CATSDQRHGYTF

j_gene: TRBJ2-7
len: 13
d_gene: TRBD2
abundance: .
v_gene: TRBV19
CDR3nt: TGTGCCAGTAGTGGACTAGCTCTGGAAGAGCAGTACTTC
CDR3aa: CASSGLALEEQYF

j_gene: TRBJ2-3
len: 8
d_gene: .
abundance: .
v_gene: TRBV7-9
CDR3nt: TGTGCCGAGGGCACGCAGTATTTT
CDR3aa: CAEGTQYF

j_gene: TRBJ1-6
len: 14
d_gene: TRBD1
abundance: .
v_gene: TRBV6-5
CDR3nt: TGTGCCAGCGGGATACAGGGGCTTAATTCACCCCTCCACTTT
CDR3aa: CASGIQGLNSPLHF

j_gene: TRBJ1-5
len: 15
d_gene: .
abundance: .
v_gene: TRBV28
CDR3nt: TGTGCCAGCAGGCGGGGAGGGGACAGCAATCAGCCCCAGCATTTT
CDR3aa: CASRRGGDSNQPQHF

j_gene: TRBJ2-1
len: 18
d_gene: TRBD2
abundance: .
v_gene: TRBV5-1
CDR3nt: TGCGCCAGCAGCTTGGTAGGGACTAGCGGGGGGGCGGTTAATGAGCAGTTCTTC
CDR3aa: CASSLVGTSGGAVNEQFF

j_gene: TRBJ1-5
len: 13
d_gene: .
abundance: .
v_gene: TRBV10-3
CDR3nt: TGTGCCATCAGTGAGTCTCAGTATCAGCCCCAGCATTTT
CDR3aa: CAISESQYQPQHF

j_gene: TRBJ1-6
len: 15
d_gene: .
abundance: .
v_gene: TRBV9
CDR3nt: TGTGCCAGCAGCGAGGACGGCGGGGCCGGTAGACCCCTCCACTTT
CDR3aa: CASSEDGGAGRPLHF

j_gene: TRBJ1-5
len: 15
d_gene: TRBD1
abundance: .
v_gene: TRBV6-2/TRBV6-3
CDR3nt: TGTGCCAGCAGCTCGGGACAGGGCGAGTTTCAGCCCCAGCATTTT
CDR3aa: CASSSGQGEFQPQHF

j_gene: TRBJ2-2
len: 13
d_gene: .
abundance: .
v_gene: TRBV9
CDR3nt: TGTGCCAGCAGTGTACTAGTATCCGGGGAGCTGTTTTTT
CDR3aa: CASSVLVSGELFF

j_gene: TRBJ1-3
len: 15
d_gene: .
abundance: .
v_gene: TRBV4-3
CDR3nt: TGCGCCAGCAGCCAAGTCAAGGGGGCTGGAAACACCATATATTTT
CDR3aa: CASSQVKGAGNTIYF

j_gene: TRBJ1-6
len: 12
d_gene: .
abundance: .
v_gene: TRBV6-5
CDR3nt: TGTGCCATTGCGTCCTATAATTCACCCCTCCACTTT
CDR3aa: CAIASYNSPLHF

j_gene: TRBJ2-3
len: 15
d_gene: TRBD1
abundance: .
v_gene: TRBV29-1
CDR3nt: TGCAGCGCCGTGACAGGGGCCCGGGCCACAGATACGCAGTATTTT
CDR3aa: CSAVTGARATDTQYF

j_gene: TRBJ2-6
len: 17
d_gene: .
abundance: once
v_gene: TRBV5-4
CDR3nt: TGTGCCAGCAGCCCCGGGACTCGAGCGTCTGGGGCCAACGTCCTGACTTTC
CDR3aa: CASSPGTRASGANVLTF

j_gene: TRBJ2-5
len: 15
d_gene: TRBD2
abundance: .
v_gene: TRBV9
CDR3nt: TGTGCCAGCCAACCCAGCGGGGCTCTGGTGGAGACCCAGTACTTC
CDR3aa: CASQPSGALVETQYF

j_gene: TRBJ2-5
len: 16
d_gene: TRBD2
abundance: few
v_gene: TRBV4-1
CDR3nt: TGCGCCAGCAGCCAAGTAATAGCGGGGGGGCAAGAGACCCAGTACTTC
CDR3aa: CASSQVIAGGQETQYF

j_gene: TRBJ2-5
len: 16
d_gene: TRBD2
abundance: .
v_gene: TRBV27
CDR3nt: TGTGCCAGCAGTAGGACTAGCGGGGGTTTAGGAGAGACCCAGTACTTC
CDR3aa: CASSRTSGGLGETQYF

j_gene: TRBJ1-4
len: 17
d_gene: TRBD1
abundance: .
v_gene: TRBV19
CDR3nt: TGTGCCAGTAGTTCTCGGGACAGGGGTTCATCTAATGAAAAACTGTTTTTT
CDR3aa: CASSSRDRGSSNEKLFF

j_gene: TRBJ1-5
len: 14
d_gene: TRBD1
abundance: .
v_gene: TRBV19
CDR3nt: TGTGCCACCCAAATTAACAGGGGTTCTCAGCCCCAGCATTTT
CDR3aa: CATQINRGSQPQHF

j_gene: TRBJ2-3
len: 13
d_gene: .
abundance: .
v_gene: TRBV18
CDR3nt: TGTGCCAGCTCACCCCCCAATGAAGATACGCAGTATTTT
CDR3aa: CASSPPNEDTQYF

j_gene: TRBJ2-1
len: 16
d_gene: TRBD1
abundance: .
v_gene: TRBV18
CDR3nt: TGTGCCAGCTCAGAGCAGGGGGCAAACTCCTACAATGAGCAGTTCTTC
CDR3aa: CASSEQGANSYNEQFF

j_gene: TRBJ1-1
len: 13
d_gene: .
abundance: .
v_gene: TRBV7-9
CDR3nt: TGTGCCAGCAGCCGAGATCGGAACACTGAAGCTTTCTTT
CDR3aa: CASSRDRNTEAFF

j_gene: TRBJ2-7
len: 16
d_gene: TRBD1
abundance: .
v_gene: TRBV5-1
CDR3nt: TGCGCCAGCAGCTTGGGGCCCCGGACAGGGAAGTACGAGCAGTACTTC
CDR3aa: CASSLGPRTGKYEQYF

j_gene: TRBJ1-1
len: 14
d_gene: .
abundance: .
v_gene: TRBV28
CDR3nt: TGTGCCAGCAGGACCGCCGGGTCGAACACTGAAGCTTTCTTT
CDR3aa: CASRTAGSNTEAFF

j_gene: TRBJ2-1
len: 15
d_gene: .
abundance: .
v_gene: TRBV3-1/TRBV3-2
CDR3nt: TGTGCCAGCAGCCAAGACTGGATGGGCTACAATGAGCAGTTCTTC
CDR3aa: CASSQDWMGYNEQFF

j_gene: TRBJ1-2
len: 16
d_gene: TRBD1
abundance: .
v_gene: TRBV4-1
CDR3nt: TGCGCCAGCAGCCAAGCCGGGACAGTTTTTAACTATGGCTACACCTTC
CDR3aa: CASSQAGTVFNYGYTF

j_gene: TRBJ2-3
len: 16
d_gene: TRBD2
abundance: .
v_gene: TRBV6-2/TRBV6-3
CDR3nt: TGTGCCAGCAGCCGCTGGAGCGGGAGGGCTACAGATACGCAGTATTTT
CDR3aa: CASSRWSGRATDTQYF

j_gene: TRBJ2-3
len: 17
d_gene: .
abundance: once
v_gene: TRBV11-2
CDR3nt: TGTGCCAGCAGCTTAGAAATCGGACGGGGACGGGCAGATACGCAGTATTTT
CDR3aa: CASSLEIGRGRADTQYF

j_gene: TRBJ1-5
len: 14
d_gene: .
abundance: .
v_gene: TRBV5-8
CDR3nt: TGTGCCAGCAGTCACACAGGGTCGAGTGGGCCCCAGCATTTT
CDR3aa: CASSHTGSSGPQHF